These 24 T cell receptor beta chains originate from one sample sequenced in a study of cytomegalovirus exposure and HLA in healthy donors. Primers for the PCR totalled 60 Vbeta and 13 Jbeta. The method was immunoSEQ multiplex PCR; TCRdb's version includes in-frame clones alone and lacks a portion of them. In all, the sample yields some 50,000 clones. The sample taken for sequencing was PBMCs. These TCRs come from a woman in her thirties or forties in good health and CMV-seronegative.

V gene TRBV6-6 combines with J gene TRBJ1-2, with 9 bases identical to TRBD1. J was trimmed by 8 bases and V by 5 bases; bases with no gene match: 9. This CDR3 is 14 amino acids long. Germline V gives CDR1 MNHNY, CDR2 SVGAGI (reference sequence). The CDR3 here is CASSDPQGAVGYTF. Here the CDR3 DNA reads TGTGCCAGCAGTGACCCACAGGGGGCGGTAGGCTACACCTTC.

The chain joins TRBV19 to TRBJ2-1, with 12 bases fitting TRBD2. Germline V gives CDR1 LNHDA, CDR2 SQIVND (reference sequence). With V trimmed by 3 bases and J by 7 bases, 1 base remained unmatched. This CDR3 has 14 residues. Written as DNA, the CDR3 is TGTGCCAGTAGTATTGGGACTAGCGGGAATGAGCAGTTCTTC. It is translated as CASSIGTSGNEQFF.

CDR3 in amino acids: CASSEDRSYGYTF. In nucleotides, the CDR3 is TGTGCCAGCAGTGAAGATCGGAGTTATGGCTACACCTTC. The chain combines TRBV2 with TRBJ1-2, with D unresolved. The V end was cut by 1 base, the J end by 5 bases, with 8 bases between. CDR1 is SNHLY, CDR2 FYNNEI, per germline. This CDR3 contains 13 residues.

The J gene is TRBJ1-3, the V gene TRBV7-9; D unclear. The CDR3 loop spans 15 amino acids. Germline V lookup: CDR1 SEHNR, CDR2 FQNEAQ (reference sequence). Trimming left V 4 bases short and J 1 base short, with 11 bases between. The DNA of the CDR3 is TGTGCCAGCAGCTCCAACATTCTTTCTGGAAACACCATATATTTT. Its translation is CASSSNILSGNTIYF.

The chain recombines TRBV9 with TRBJ2-5, with 9 bases lining up with TRBD2. Germline loops: CDR1 SGDLS, CDR2 YYNGEE. The V and J ends lost 0 bases and 5 bases, in that order; junction bases with no gene match: 8. The CDR3 consists of 16 residues. In DNA, the CDR3 is TGTGCCAGCAGCGTAGCGCTAGCGGGGACGTTGGAGACCCAGTACTTC. Its protein is CASSVALAGTLETQYF.

The CDR3 spells CASRLPGTYEQYF. Written as DNA, the CDR3 is TGTGCCAGCAGGTTACCGGGAACCTACGAGCAGTACTTC. This chain uses TRBV5-8 with TRBJ2-7; a weak D match, TRBD2 (5 bases). Trimming took 5 bases from V and 2 from J, leaving 11 bases between them. The CDR3 is 13 residues long. The germline CDR1 and CDR2 sequences are SGHTS and YDEGEE.

The chain is built from TRBV5-1 and TRBJ1-1; 7 bases align to TRBD1. V lost 5 bases and J lost 1; bases outside the gene matches: 5. Germline lookup yields CDR1 SGHRS and CDR2 YFSETQ. This CDR3 spans 14 amino acids. The CDR3 reads CASSLTGANTEAFF. The CDR3 DNA reads TGCGCCAGCAGTTTAACAGGGGCGAACACTGAAGCTTTCTTT.

This chain uses TRBV6-5 with TRBJ1-4, with a weak D call TRBD1 (6 bases). This CDR3 region has 14 residues. V lost 6 bases and J 2 bases, leaving 10 bases between the germline ends. The germline V gene has CDR1 MNHEY and CDR2 SVGAGI. The CDR3 nucleotides read TGTGCCAGCAGCAGGGGACGGACTAATGAAAAACTGTTTTTT. Translation: CASSRGRTNEKLFF.

The chain carries TRBV23-1 and TRBJ2-5; D is possibly TRBD2 (5 bases). TRBV23-1 is an ORF for which the function is uncertain. This CDR3 contains 14 residues. V lost 4 bases to trimming and J lost 11 bases, with 20 bases between them. As DNA, the CDR3 is TGCGCCAGCAGTCCATTCTTGGAAACCTGGGAGCAGTACTTC. Its protein product is CASSPFLETWEQYF.

J is TRBJ2-1 and V is TRBV5-6, with 7 bases matching TRBD2. The CDR3 loop spans 16 amino acids. From germline, CDR1 is SGHDT and CDR2 YYEEEE. The ends lost 3 bases at V and 7 bases at J; junction bases unmatched: 13. As DNA, the CDR3 is TGTGCCAGCAGCTGGGGGGGGAGGGCAGGGTGGAATGAGCAGTTCTTC. This encodes CASSWGGRAGWNEQFF.

V gene TRBV5-8 combines with J gene TRBJ2-2; D remains unclear. The germline CDR1 and CDR2 sequences are SGHTS and YDEGEE. V was pared by 3 bases and J by 2 bases, with 11 bases between. The CDR3 loop spans 15 amino acids. CDR3 in amino acids: CASSSYSSNTGELFF. CDR3 DNA: TGTGCCAGCAGCTCTTACAGCTCCAACACCGGGGAGCTGTTTTTT.

The chain recombines TRBV18 with TRBJ2-2, with D tentatively TRBD1 (6 bases). This CDR3 comprises 16 residues. Per germline, CDR1 KGHSH and CDR2 LQKENI. Trimming removed 1 base from V and 6 bases from J, with 15 bases in between. CDR3 sequence (DNA): TGTGCCAGCTCACCACAGCTACAGGGCGCTGCCGGGGAGCTGTTTTTT. It yields the protein CASSPQLQGAAGELFF.

This rearrangement joins TRBV7-5 to TRBJ1-4; TRBD1, the table's D call, lacks a check against the DNA. TRBV7-5 is a listed pseudogene. The CDR3 spans 17 residues. This chain's CDR3 is CARSSYRAQTTNEKLFF. In DNA, the CDR3 is TGTGCCAGAAGCTCCTACAGGGCTCAAACAACTAATGAAAAACTGTTTTTT.

The rearrangement uses TRBV10-3 and TRBJ1-2; D is undetermined. The V and J ends lost 4 bases and 4 bases respectively, with 7 bases between them. CDR1 is ENHRY and CDR2 is SYGVKD in the germline V gene. The CDR3 contains 12 residues. The CDR3 DNA sequence: TGTGCCATCAGTGCGGAGAGCTATGGCTACACCTTC. Translating it yields CAISAESYGYTF.

The chain links TRBV30 to TRBJ2-3, with 7 nucleotides matching TRBD2. The V segment lost 4 bases and the J segment 1 base; nucleotides outside the gene matches: 14. Germline V gene lookup returns CDR1 GTSNPN and CDR2 SVGIG (reference sequence). The length of the CDR3 is 17 residues. CDR3 DNA sequence: TGTGCCTGGATAAATACCCGGACTAGTCTAGGCACAGATACGCAGTATTTT. Its translation is CAWINTRTSLGTDTQYF.

This chain joins TRBV19 and TRBJ1-4, with D possibly matching TRBD1 (6 bases). Germline loops: CDR1 LNHDA, CDR2 SQIVND (reference sequence). The CDR3 consists of 15 residues. The V gene lost 6 bases and the J gene lost 6 bases, with 17 bases spanning the gap. The DNA for the CDR3 is TGTGCCAGTAGGAGGGGGACGGTGGGAGATGAAAAACTGTTTTTT. Amino acids: CASRRGTVGDEKLFF.

CDR3 residues: CAWSVRTAGGPHPYEQYF. CDR3 coding DNA: TGTGCCTGGAGTGTACGGACAGCGGGAGGGCCACATCCCTACGAGCAGTACTTC. J is TRBJ2-7 and V is TRBV30; TRBD2 aligns across 10 bases. Germline lookup yields CDR1 GTSNPN and CDR2 SVGIG (reference sequence). The ends lost 0 bases at V and 2 bases at J; junction bases unmatched: 13. The CDR3 runs 18 residues.

The chain couples TRBV18 to TRBJ1-5; D perhaps matches TRBD1 (5 bases). V lost 4 bases, J lost 1 base, and 5 bases lay in between. The germline V gene encodes CDR1 KGHSH and CDR2 LQKENI. The CDR3 is 13 amino acids. The CDR3 region has the DNA TGTGCCAGCTCACAGGGGAGCAATCAGCCCCAGCATTTT. Translating gives CASSQGSNQPQHF.

The rearrangement uses TRBV28 and TRBJ1-5; tentative D call: TRBD1 (6 bases). Trimming took 8 bases from V and 3 from J, leaving 17 bases between them. Germline-derived CDR1 and CDR2 are MDHEN and SYDVKM. The CDR3 has 15 amino acids. CDR3 DNA sequence: TGTGCCAGCGTGGGGGCAGGGTGGGCCAATCAGCCCCAGCATTTT. It codes for CASVGAGWANQPQHF. The full variable domain, in which reference TRBV28 and TRBJ1-5 provide the parts outside the CDR3, is DVKVTQSSRYLVKRTGEKVFLECVQDMDHENMFWYRQDPGLGLRLIYFSYDVKMKEKGDIPEGYSVSREKKERFSLILESASTNQTSMYLCASVGAGWANQPQHFGDGTRLSIL.

The chain joins TRBV6-1 to TRBJ2-3, with D tentatively TRBD2 (5 bases). Germline V CDR1 and CDR2: MNHNS, SASEGT. CDR3 length: 15 amino acids. V lost 6 bases and J lost 0, with 13 bases in between. The CDR3 spells CASSILASSTDTQYF. The CDR3 DNA sequence: TGTGCCAGCAGCATTTTAGCGTCTAGCACAGATACGCAGTATTTT.

The chain has TRBV28 and TRBJ1-2, with no clear D. The germline V gene has CDR1 MDHEN and CDR2 SYDVKM. Trimming shortened V by 7 bases and J by 8 bases, and 11 bases separated the two germline ends. The length of the CDR3 is 11 residues. For the CDR3, the DNA is TGTGCCAGCACCCAAACTAGAGGCTACACCTTC. It yields the protein CASTQTRGYTF.

The rearrangement links TRBV11-2 to TRBJ1-1, with D tentatively TRBD1 (5 bases). V shed 3 bases and J shed 8 bases, with 13 bases lying between them. The germline gives CDR1 SGHAT, CDR2 FQNNGV. This CDR3 comprises 13 residues. Here the CDR3 reads CASSFVPGEEAFF. In DNA form, the CDR3 reads TGTGCCAGCAGCTTCGTTCCGGGGGAGGAAGCTTTCTTT.

This chain uses TRBV5-1 with TRBJ2-5, with a possible D match to TRBD1 (5 bases). Per germline, CDR1 SGHRS and CDR2 YFSETQ. The CDR3 is 16 residues long. V was clipped by 6 bases and J by 5 bases, with 23 bases between them. CDR3 sequence: CASTPDRPAAGETQYF. DNA for the CDR3: TGCGCCAGCACCCCAGACCGACCGGCGGCAGGGGAGACCCAGTACTTC.

V gene TRBV6-1 combines with J gene TRBJ2-7; 10 nucleotides agree with TRBD1. The junction had 1 base not matched to a gene; V was cut back by 3 bases and J by 2 bases. Germline V gives CDR1 MNHNS, CDR2 SASEGT. The CDR3 is made up of 14 amino acids. The CDR3 spells CASSDGTGAYEQYF. For the CDR3, the DNA is TGTGCCAGCAGTGACGGGACAGGGGCCTACGAGCAGTACTTC.